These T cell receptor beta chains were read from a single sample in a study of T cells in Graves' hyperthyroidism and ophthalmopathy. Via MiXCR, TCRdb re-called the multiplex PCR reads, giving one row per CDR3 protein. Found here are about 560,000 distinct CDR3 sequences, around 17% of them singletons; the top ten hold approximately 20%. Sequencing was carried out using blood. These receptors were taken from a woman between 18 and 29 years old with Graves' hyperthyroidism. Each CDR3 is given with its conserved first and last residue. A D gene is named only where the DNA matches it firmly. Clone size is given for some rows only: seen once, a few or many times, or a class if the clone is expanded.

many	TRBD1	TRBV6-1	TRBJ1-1	TGTGCCAGCAGATCACAGGGGGGATTACTTGAAGCTTTCTTT	CASRSQGGLLEAFF
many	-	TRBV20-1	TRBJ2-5	TGCAGTGCTAGACAGCCGCAAGAGACCCAGTACTTC	CSARQPQETQYF
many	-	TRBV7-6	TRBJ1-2	TGTGCCAGCAGCTTAGAGGAGGGCTATGGCTACACCTTC	CASSLEEGYGYTF
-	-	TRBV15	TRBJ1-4	TGTGCCACCAGCAGAGATGGGCGGGGGCGAGAGGAAAAACTGTTTTTT	CATSRDGRGREEKLFF
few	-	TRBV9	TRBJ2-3	TGTGCCAGCAGCGAAGGTGTAACCACAGATACGCAGTATTTT	CASSEGVTTDTQYF
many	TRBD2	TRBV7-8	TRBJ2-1	TGTGCCAGCAGCTTATCACTAGCGGACTACAATGAGCAGTTCTTC	CASSLSLADYNEQFF
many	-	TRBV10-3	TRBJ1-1	TGTGCCATCAGTGAGTCTGGCAGCTTAAACACTGAAGCTTTCTTT	CAISESGSLNTEAFF
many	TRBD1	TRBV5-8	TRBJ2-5	TGTGCCAGCAGGGCCCGGACAGGGCAAGAGACCCAGTACTTC	CASRARTGQETQYF
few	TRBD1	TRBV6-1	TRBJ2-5	TGTGCCAGCAGTCTGACAGGGGACGCGAAGACCCAGTACTTC	CASSLTGDAKTQYF
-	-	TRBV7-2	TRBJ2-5	TGTGCCAGCAGCCCCGGGCGATTGTGGACCCAGTACTTC	CASSPGRLWTQYF
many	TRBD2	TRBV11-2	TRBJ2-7	TGTGCCAGCAGCTTAGTGGGGGGGGATTCCTACGAGCAGTACTTC	CASSLVGGDSYEQYF
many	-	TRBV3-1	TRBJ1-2	TGTGCCAGCAGCCAAGGATGGGAAACAGGCCGCTATGGCTACACCTTC	CASSQGWETGRYGYTF
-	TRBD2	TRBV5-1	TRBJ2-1	TGCGCCAGCAGCTTGACTAGCGGGGGGGCCGGTGAGCAGTTCTTC	CASSLTSGGAGEQFF
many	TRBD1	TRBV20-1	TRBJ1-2	TGCAGTGCTAGAGATCGAGGACAGGGGTTCAGTGGCTACACCTTC	CSARDRGQGFSGYTF
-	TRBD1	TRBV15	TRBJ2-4	TGTGCCACCAGCAGAGTTACAGGGGGCCAGTACATTCAGTACTTC	CATSRVTGGQYIQYF
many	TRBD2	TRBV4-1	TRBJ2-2	TGCGCCAGCAGCCCTACTAGCGGGAGGCGCACCGGGGAGCTGTTTTTT	CASSPTSGRRTGELFF
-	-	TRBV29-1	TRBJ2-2	TGCAGCGGCGGACAGAGGAGCACCGGGGAGCTGTTTTTT	CSGGQRSTGELFF
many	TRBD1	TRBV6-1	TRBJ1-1	TGTGCCAGCAGTGCTTCGACAGGGACTATGAACACTGAAGCTTTCTTT	CASSASTGTMNTEAFF
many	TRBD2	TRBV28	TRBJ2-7	TGTGCCAGCAGTCAAATTAGCGGGCAAGCCTACGAGCAGTACTTC	CASSQISGQAYEQYF
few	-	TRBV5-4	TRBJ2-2	TGTGCCAGCAGCTTGGCCGAGGGAGGCACCGGGGAGCTGTTTTTT	CASSLAEGGTGELFF
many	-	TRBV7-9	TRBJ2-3	TGTGCCAGCATCGACCGGTGGGGCAGCCCCACAGATACGCAGTATTTT	CASIDRWGSPTDTQYF
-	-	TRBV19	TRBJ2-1	TGTGCCAGTACTCTAGCGTGGAGCTCCTACAATGAGCAGTTCTTC	CASTLAWSSYNEQFF
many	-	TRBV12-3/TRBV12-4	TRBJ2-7	TGTGCCAGCAGTTTAGGCCGGACCCCGGAGGCGGACGAGCAGTACTTC	CASSLGRTPEADEQYF
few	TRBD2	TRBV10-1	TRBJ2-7	TGCGCCAGCAGTGATTTTCGGGAGGATGGCGAGCAGTACTTC	CASSDFREDGEQYF
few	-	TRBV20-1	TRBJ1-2	TGCAGTGTCACCGTGGGGGCTGCCTACACCTTC	CSVTVGAAYTF
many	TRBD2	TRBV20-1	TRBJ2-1	TGCAGTGCGCCGCCCTGGGCGGGAGCGATCCTTGTTGAGCAGTTCTTC	CSAPPWAGAILVEQFF
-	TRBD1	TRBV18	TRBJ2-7	TGTGCCAGCTCACCCCAGACAGGGCAAGGCTACGAGCAGTACTTC	CASSPQTGQGYEQYF
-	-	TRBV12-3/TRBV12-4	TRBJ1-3	TGTGCCAGCAGTCGGACAGACGGCAGTAACACCATATATTTT	CASSRTDGSNTIYF
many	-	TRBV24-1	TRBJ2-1	TGTGCCACCAGTGTGGGACCCCTCAATGAGCAGTTCTTC	CATSVGPLNEQFF
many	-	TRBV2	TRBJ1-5	TGTGCCAGCAGTGCCTACCAACCGGAATATAATCAGCCCCAGCATTTT	CASSAYQPEYNQPQHF
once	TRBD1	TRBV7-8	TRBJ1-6	TGTGCCAGCAGCTTAATGCCAGGGGGCAATTCACCCCTCCACTTT	CASSLMPGGNSPLHF
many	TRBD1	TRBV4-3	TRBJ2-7	TGCGCCAGCAGCCAAGCTGCCGACAGGGGCTACGAGCAGTACTTC	CASSQAADRGYEQYF
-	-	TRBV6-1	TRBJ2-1	TGTGCCAGCAGTTCCGACTACCATGAGCAGTTCTTC	CASSSDYHEQFF
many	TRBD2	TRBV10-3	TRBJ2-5	TGTGCCATCAGTGAGTTTGGGACTAGCGGCAAGGAGACCCAGTACTTC	CAISEFGTSGKETQYF
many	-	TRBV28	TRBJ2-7	TGTGCCAGCAGTTTCTTGGGGGAGGCATGGTACGAGCAGTACTTC	CASSFLGEAWYEQYF
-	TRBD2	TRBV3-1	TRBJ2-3	TGTGCCAGCAGCCAGATGACTAGCGGATCTTACACAGATACGCAGTATTTT	CASSQMTSGSYTDTQYF
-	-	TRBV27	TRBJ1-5	TGTGCCAGCAGTTATGCGTATAGCAATCAGCCCCAGCATTTT	CASSYAYSNQPQHF
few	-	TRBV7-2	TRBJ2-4	TGTGCCAGCAGCCAAATGACGGGGGTCAACATTCAGTACTTC	CASSQMTGVNIQYF
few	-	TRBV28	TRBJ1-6	TGTGCCAGCAGTCCCTCCACCTCAGGGGCGGGAGATTCACCCCTCCACTTT	CASSPSTSGAGDSPLHF
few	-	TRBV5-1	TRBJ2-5	TGCGCCAGCAGCTTCCAGCGTACGGGTGGAGTTAAAGAGACCCAGTACTTC	CASSFQRTGGVKETQYF
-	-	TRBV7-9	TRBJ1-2	TGTGCCAGCAGCTTCAGTGACTATGGCTACACCTTC	CASSFSDYGYTF
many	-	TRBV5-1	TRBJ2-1	TGCGCCAGCAGCTTGGAGGTGACAGGGAGGAATGAGCAGTTCTTC	CASSLEVTGRNEQFF
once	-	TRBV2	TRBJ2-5	TGTGCCAGCCGGCCGCCAGGGAAAGAGACCCAGTACTTC	CASRPPGKETQYF
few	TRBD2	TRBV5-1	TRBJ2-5	TGCGCCAGCAGCTTGGCCCTAGCGGGACCCCGGGAGACCCAGTACTTC	CASSLALAGPRETQYF
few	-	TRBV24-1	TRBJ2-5	TGTGCCACCAGTGATTTGAGGGCGGACGGCTGGGAGACCCAGTACTTC	CATSDLRADGWETQYF
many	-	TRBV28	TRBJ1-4	TGTGCCAGCAGTTTATTTTGGGGGGCAACTAATGAAAAACTGTTTTTT	CASSLFWGATNEKLFF
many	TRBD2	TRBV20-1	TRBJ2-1	TGCAGTGGGGGGAGCGGGAGCTACAATGAGCAGTTCTTC	CSGGSGSYNEQFF